This is a list of T cell receptor beta chains from one sample in a study of blood T cells in healthy people across ages. TCRdb reprocessed the 5' RACE reads via MiXCR and lists one record per CDR3 protein. This repertoire shows 1,500,000 or so distinct CDR3 sequences, 40% to 45% found once; its top ten account for about 4.1%. The specimen was blood. These receptor sequences come from a woman aged 18-30 years in good health. CDR3s include the opening cysteine and the closing phenylalanine or tryptophan. The order of the fields is clone size, J gene, D gene, V gene, CDR3 DNA, CDR3 protein. D genes are given only for firm matches. Only some rows state a clone size, as once, few, many or a class for expanded clones.

abundance: once; j_gene: TRBJ1-2; d_gene: .; v_gene: TRBV28; CDR3nt: TGTGCCAGCAGTCCAGGACAGAGAACTAACTATGGCTACACCTTC; CDR3aa: CASSPGQRTNYGYTF
abundance: few; j_gene: TRBJ2-1; d_gene: TRBD2; v_gene: TRBV20-1; CDR3nt: TGCAGTGCTGGGGGATTACTTAGCGGGAGGTCTTCCTACAATGAGCAGTTCTTC; CDR3aa: CSAGGLLSGRSSYNEQFF
abundance: .; j_gene: TRBJ1-2; d_gene: .; v_gene: TRBV7-2; CDR3nt: TGTGCCAGCAGCCGGCTTCTCTATCTCAAGACAGGTTATGGCTACACCTTC; CDR3aa: CASSRLLYLKTGYGYTF
abundance: .; j_gene: TRBJ1-2; d_gene: TRBD1; v_gene: TRBV7-2; CDR3nt: TGTGCCATGAAGGGGGCGGCTTATGGCTACACCTTC; CDR3aa: CAMKGAAYGYTF
abundance: .; j_gene: TRBJ2-5; d_gene: .; v_gene: TRBV12-3/TRBV12-4; CDR3nt: TGTGCCAGCAGTTCCTCGGGGACATCCGGGAGGGAGACCCAGTACTTC; CDR3aa: CASSSSGTSGRETQYF
abundance: few; j_gene: TRBJ1-1; d_gene: TRBD1; v_gene: TRBV27; CDR3nt: TGTGCCAGCAGTTCCTACAGGGGGCATAACACTGAAGCTTTCTTT; CDR3aa: CASSSYRGHNTEAFF
abundance: .; j_gene: TRBJ2-7; d_gene: .; v_gene: TRBV25-1; CDR3nt: TGTGCCAGCAGTGAACCCGGGCGCTACCTGCAGTACTTC; CDR3aa: CASSEPGRYLQYF
abundance: many; j_gene: TRBJ2-7; d_gene: .; v_gene: TRBV7-2; CDR3nt: TGTGCCAGCAGCTTAGGTCAAGTCGTATACGAGCAGTACTTC; CDR3aa: CASSLGQVVYEQYF
abundance: .; j_gene: TRBJ2-2; d_gene: .; v_gene: TRBV7-2; CDR3nt: TGTGCCAGCAGCTTAGGCGGAGGGTATCATAGGGCGACCGGGGAGCTGTTTTTT; CDR3aa: CASSLGGGYHRATGELFF
abundance: .; j_gene: TRBJ2-3; d_gene: .; v_gene: TRBV15; CDR3nt: TGTGCCACCAGCAACCAGGGTTACGCAGATGCGCAGTATTTT; CDR3aa: CATSNQGYADAQYF
abundance: few; j_gene: TRBJ1-1; d_gene: .; v_gene: TRBV9; CDR3nt: TGTGCCAGCAGCGTAGGGGGCGGCCGGGGGGCTTTCTTT; CDR3aa: CASSVGGGRGAFF
abundance: .; j_gene: TRBJ1-1; d_gene: TRBD1; v_gene: TRBV5-1; CDR3nt: TGCGCCAGCAGCTTGAGGATGGGACAGGAAGCTTTCTTT; CDR3aa: CASSLRMGQEAFF
abundance: .; j_gene: TRBJ2-7; d_gene: TRBD2; v_gene: TRBV20-1; CDR3nt: TGCAGTGCTAGAGAAAGGGCTAGCGGGACCTACGAGCAGTACTTC; CDR3aa: CSARERASGTYEQYF
abundance: .; j_gene: TRBJ2-7; d_gene: TRBD1; v_gene: TRBV4-1; CDR3nt: TGCGCCAGCAGCCATTGGCCAAACAAGGGGGCTCGTTACAATGAGCAGTACTTC; CDR3aa: CASSHWPNKGARYNEQYF
abundance: .; j_gene: TRBJ2-2; d_gene: .; v_gene: TRBV27; CDR3nt: TGTGCCAGCAGTTTCAAACCTCCGGAGGAGTACCAATCCACCGGGGAGCTGTTTTTT; CDR3aa: CASSFKPPEEYQSTGELFF
abundance: few; j_gene: TRBJ1-1; d_gene: TRBD1; v_gene: TRBV7-2; CDR3nt: TGTGCCAGCAGCTGGGCCAGGGGGTCCGAAGAAGCTTTCTTT; CDR3aa: CASSWARGSEEAFF
abundance: .; j_gene: TRBJ2-3; d_gene: .; v_gene: TRBV11-2; CDR3nt: TGTGCCAGCAGCCGGGTCTGGGGGGTTGGAGGAAAGACGCAGTATTTT; CDR3aa: CASSRVWGVGGKTQYF
abundance: few; j_gene: TRBJ1-2; d_gene: .; v_gene: TRBV18; CDR3nt: TGTGCCAGCTCAATCGGGACACCTTCCAACTATGGCTACACCTTC; CDR3aa: CASSIGTPSNYGYTF
abundance: .; j_gene: TRBJ1-4; d_gene: .; v_gene: TRBV6-1; CDR3nt: TGTGCCAGCAGGGGGACGGCTGCAACTAATGAAAAACTGTTTTTT; CDR3aa: CASRGTAATNEKLFF
abundance: few; j_gene: TRBJ1-5; d_gene: TRBD1; v_gene: TRBV6-5; CDR3nt: TGTGCCAGCAGTTACTCGCGATTACAGGGGGCTAGCAATCAGCCCCAGCATTTT; CDR3aa: CASSYSRLQGASNQPQHF
abundance: .; j_gene: TRBJ2-7; d_gene: TRBD1; v_gene: TRBV14; CDR3nt: TGTGCCAGCAGCACTCGGACAGGGAAGTCCTACGAGCAGTACTTC; CDR3aa: CASSTRTGKSYEQYF
abundance: .; j_gene: TRBJ2-1; d_gene: TRBD2; v_gene: TRBV20-1; CDR3nt: TGCAGTGCTATCCTAGCGGGATTCAATGAGCAGTTCTTC; CDR3aa: CSAILAGFNEQFF
abundance: .; j_gene: TRBJ2-1; d_gene: .; v_gene: TRBV12-3/TRBV12-4; CDR3nt: TGTGCCAGCAGTTCCGGCCAACCCATAGGGACGAATGAGCAGTTCTTC; CDR3aa: CASSSGQPIGTNEQFF
abundance: .; j_gene: TRBJ2-2; d_gene: TRBD1; v_gene: TRBV30; CDR3nt: TGTGCCTGGAGAGGGACAGCTCACCCCGGGGAGCTGTTTTTT; CDR3aa: CAWRGTAHPGELFF
abundance: few; j_gene: TRBJ2-1; d_gene: .; v_gene: TRBV5-4; CDR3nt: TGTGCCAGCAGCAAACTAGCTAATGAGCAGTTCTTC; CDR3aa: CASSKLANEQFF
abundance: few; j_gene: TRBJ2-7; d_gene: .; v_gene: TRBV10-2; CDR3nt: TGCGCCAGCAGTGAGGCACGTGGTAGGGCTTCGAGCTCCTACGAGCAGTACTTC; CDR3aa: CASSEARGRASSSYEQYF
abundance: .; j_gene: TRBJ2-1; d_gene: TRBD2; v_gene: TRBV7-2; CDR3nt: TGTGCCAGCAGCTTTCGACTAGCGGGAGAGATAGGCAATGAGCAGTTCTTC; CDR3aa: CASSFRLAGEIGNEQFF
abundance: .; j_gene: TRBJ1-4; d_gene: .; v_gene: TRBV5-1; CDR3nt: TGCGCCAGCAGCCTACCCGGGACGAAGGGTGGGGAACTGTTTTTT; CDR3aa: CASSLPGTKGGELFF
abundance: .; j_gene: TRBJ1-1; d_gene: .; v_gene: TRBV20-1; CDR3nt: TGCAGTGCTAGGACTTGGGACGGCGAAGCTTTCTTT; CDR3aa: CSARTWDGEAFF
abundance: .; j_gene: TRBJ1-2; d_gene: TRBD1; v_gene: TRBV4-3; CDR3nt: TGCGCCAGCAGCCAAGCCCCGGGACAGGGATATAATGGCTACACCTTC; CDR3aa: CASSQAPGQGYNGYTF
abundance: .; j_gene: TRBJ2-2; d_gene: TRBD2; v_gene: TRBV7-2; CDR3nt: TGTGCCAGCAGGAACCGACTAGCGGGGTGGGGGGAGCTGTTTTTT; CDR3aa: CASRNRLAGWGELFF
abundance: .; j_gene: TRBJ1-5; d_gene: .; v_gene: TRBV2; CDR3nt: TGTGCCAGCCTCAGGGGCCCCAATCAGCCCCAGCATTTT; CDR3aa: CASLRGPNQPQHF
abundance: .; j_gene: TRBJ2-2; d_gene: TRBD2; v_gene: TRBV19; CDR3nt: TGTGCCAGCAAAGGGACTAGCGGCCTCACCGGGGAGCTGTTTTTT; CDR3aa: CASKGTSGLTGELFF
abundance: .; j_gene: TRBJ2-5; d_gene: .; v_gene: TRBV20-1; CDR3nt: TGCAGTGCTAGAGAACTAGCCAAAGAGACCCAGTACTTC; CDR3aa: CSARELAKETQYF
abundance: once; j_gene: TRBJ1-5; d_gene: .; v_gene: TRBV20-1; CDR3nt: TGCAGTGCTAGAGGCAGGGGACCCAATCAGCCCCAGCATTTT; CDR3aa: CSARGRGPNQPQHF
abundance: .; j_gene: TRBJ2-7; d_gene: .; v_gene: TRBV5-1; CDR3nt: TGCGCCAGCAGCTTGGTGGCAGGGGAGGGCGAGCAGTACTTC; CDR3aa: CASSLVAGEGEQYF
abundance: .; j_gene: TRBJ2-7; d_gene: TRBD2; v_gene: TRBV2; CDR3nt: TGTGCCGGCGCCCGGCAAACGGGAGGAACCTACGAGCAGTACTTC; CDR3aa: CAGARQTGGTYEQYF